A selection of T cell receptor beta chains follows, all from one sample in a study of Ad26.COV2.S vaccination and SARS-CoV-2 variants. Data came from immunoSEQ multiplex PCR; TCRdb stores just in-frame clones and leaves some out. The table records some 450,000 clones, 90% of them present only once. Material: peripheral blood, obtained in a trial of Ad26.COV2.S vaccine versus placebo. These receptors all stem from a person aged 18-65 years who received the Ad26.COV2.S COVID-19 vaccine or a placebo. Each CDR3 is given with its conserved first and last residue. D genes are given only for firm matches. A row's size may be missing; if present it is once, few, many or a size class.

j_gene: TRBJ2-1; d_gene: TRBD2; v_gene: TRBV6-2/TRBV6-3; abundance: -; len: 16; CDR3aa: CASSFVSGGIGNEQFF; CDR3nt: TGTGCCAGCAGTTTCGTTAGCGGGGGGATAGGGAATGAGCAGTTCTTC
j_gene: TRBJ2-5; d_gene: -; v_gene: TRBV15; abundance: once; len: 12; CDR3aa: CATSRDPETQYF; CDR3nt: TGTGCCACCAGCAGAGATCCCGAGACCCAGTACTTC
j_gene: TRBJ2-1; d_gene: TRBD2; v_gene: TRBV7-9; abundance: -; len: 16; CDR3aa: CASSISGLAGYNEQFF; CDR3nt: TGTGCCAGCAGCATTAGTGGTCTAGCGGGCTACAATGAGCAGTTCTTC
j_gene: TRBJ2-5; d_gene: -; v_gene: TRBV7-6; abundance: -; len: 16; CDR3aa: CASSLAAGPREETQYF; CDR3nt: TGTGCCAGCAGCTTAGCTGCAGGGCCGCGGGAAGAGACCCAGTACTTC
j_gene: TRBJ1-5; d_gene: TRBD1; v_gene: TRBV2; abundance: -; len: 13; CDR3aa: CASRDRSNQPQHF; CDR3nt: TGTGCCAGCAGGGACAGGAGCAATCAGCCCCAGCATTTT
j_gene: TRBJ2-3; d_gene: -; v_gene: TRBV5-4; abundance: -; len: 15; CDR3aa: CASSFGGSSTDTQYF; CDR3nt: TGTGCCAGCAGCTTTGGAGGGTCGAGCACAGATACGCAGTATTTT
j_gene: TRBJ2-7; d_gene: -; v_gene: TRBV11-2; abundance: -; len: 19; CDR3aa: CASSLDSAIDPSRTYEQYF; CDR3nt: TGTGCCAGCAGCTTAGATTCAGCGATCGACCCTAGTCGGACCTACGAGCAGTACTTC
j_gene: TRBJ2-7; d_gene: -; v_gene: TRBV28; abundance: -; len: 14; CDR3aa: CASGRGDRAYEQYF; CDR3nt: TGTGCCAGCGGTCGGGGGGACAGAGCCTACGAGCAGTACTTC
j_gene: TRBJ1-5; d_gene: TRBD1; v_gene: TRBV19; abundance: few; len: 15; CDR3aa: CASSINSGGEGPQHF; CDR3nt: TGTGCCAGTAGTATAAATTCAGGGGGCGAGGGGCCCCAGCATTTT
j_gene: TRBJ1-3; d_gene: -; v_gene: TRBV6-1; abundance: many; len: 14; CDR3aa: CASSDGVSGNTIYF; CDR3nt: TGTGCCAGCAGTGATGGGGTCTCTGGAAACACCATATATTTT
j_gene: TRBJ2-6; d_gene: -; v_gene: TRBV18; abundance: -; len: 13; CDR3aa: CASFRAGANVLTF; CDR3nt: TGTGCCAGCTTCAGAGCTGGGGCCAACGTCCTGACTTTC
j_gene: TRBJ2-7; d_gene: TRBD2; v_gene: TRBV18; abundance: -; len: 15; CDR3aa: CASSPRTSGTYEQYF; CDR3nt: TGTGCCAGCTCACCACGGACTAGCGGGACCTACGAGCAGTACTTC
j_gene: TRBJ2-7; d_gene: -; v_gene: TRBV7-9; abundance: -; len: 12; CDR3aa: CASSLLGDEQYF; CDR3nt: TGTGCCAGCAGCCTACTAGGCGACGAGCAGTACTTC
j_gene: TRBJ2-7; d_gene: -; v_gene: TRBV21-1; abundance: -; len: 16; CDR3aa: CASSPRAGEESHEQYF; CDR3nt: TGTGCCAGCAGTCCGAGGGCTGGCGAAGAGAGCCACGAGCAGTACTTC
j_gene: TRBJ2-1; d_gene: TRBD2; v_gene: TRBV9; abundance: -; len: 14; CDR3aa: CASSVFLAGGEQFF; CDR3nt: TGTGCCAGCAGCGTATTCTTAGCGGGAGGTGAGCAGTTCTTC
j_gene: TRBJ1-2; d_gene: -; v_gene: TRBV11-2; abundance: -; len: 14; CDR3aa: CASSLSAGTYGYTF; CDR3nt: TGTGCCAGCAGCTTAAGTGCCGGAACCTATGGCTACACCTTC
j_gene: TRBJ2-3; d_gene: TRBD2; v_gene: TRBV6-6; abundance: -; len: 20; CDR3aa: CASSRNRPGTSGRYTDTQYF; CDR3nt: TGTGCCAGCAGCCGAAACCGACCCGGGACTAGCGGGAGGTACACAGATACGCAGTATTTT
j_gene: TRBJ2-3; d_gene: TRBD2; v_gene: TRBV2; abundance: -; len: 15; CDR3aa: CASSEIGGSTDTQYF; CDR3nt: TGTGCCAGCAGTGAAATCGGGGGGAGCACAGATACGCAGTATTTT
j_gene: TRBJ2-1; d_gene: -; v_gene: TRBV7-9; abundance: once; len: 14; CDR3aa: CASSDDERNNEQFF; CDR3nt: TGTGCCAGCAGTGACGACGAGAGGAACAATGAGCAGTTCTTC
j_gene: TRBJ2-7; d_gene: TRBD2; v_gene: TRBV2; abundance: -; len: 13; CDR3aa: CASGVGLAREQYF; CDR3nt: TGTGCCAGCGGGGTTGGACTAGCTCGCGAGCAGTACTTC
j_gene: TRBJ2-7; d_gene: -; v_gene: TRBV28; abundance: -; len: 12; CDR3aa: CASTSAPYEQYF; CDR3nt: TGTGCCAGCACCTCCGCCCCCTACGAGCAGTACTTC
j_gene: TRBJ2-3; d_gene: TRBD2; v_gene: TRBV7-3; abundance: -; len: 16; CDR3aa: CASSLNPASGSDTQYF; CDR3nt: TGTGCCAGCAGCTTAAACCCGGCTAGCGGGAGTGATACGCAGTATTTT